Sequencing of this T cell receptor beta chain was carried out in a study of cytomegalovirus exposure and HLA in healthy donors (dated by TCRdb to about 2017). At the level of the whole study: An earlier analysis of approximately 640 of the donors reported roughly 300 Gb of sequence data and 117 million unique TCR beta sequences from about 180 million T cells. Roughly 320 gigabases of sequencing data and approximately 91 million unique TCR sequences made up an early release that covered approximately 700 HLA-typed donors. The genetic ancestry cluster associated with self-reported Caucasian donors included around four fifths of the approximately 400 genotyped donors. The aim of the study was to test whether cataloging public T cell receptors could identify signatures of past pathogen exposure. Using immunosequencing, the study profiled T cell repertoires from around 680 subjects and related those repertoires to cytomegalovirus serostatus. In addition to the first cohort of 666 subjects, a separate validation cohort of over 90 different subjects was used. To predict cytomegalovirus infection status, the study brought together high-throughput TCR immunosequencing, statistical association of individual TCRs with disease status, and machine learning. A later analysis re-examined previously published TCR beta repertoires from roughly 650 donors and added high-resolution HLA genotyping to investigate patterns of TCR occurrence. Rather than drawing on any new phenotypic data, the later analysis identified candidate immune exposures from TCR beta sequences and the way those sequences occurred across donors. An earlier analysis of 450 to 750 of the donors used high-throughput TCR beta sequencing to judge whether each TCR beta V gene segment behaved as functional or pseudogenic. Donor age, sex, ethnicity and CMV serostatus were compiled together with the repertoire data. In a later genetic analysis, genome-wide SNP genotypes for 398 of the 666 donors were used, and that subset was treated as a discovery cohort. Every discovery cohort repertoire had been produced on one sequencing platform. Class I and class II HLA loci were covered by the typing at four-digit resolution. Typing coverage differed by locus: A, B, C, DRB1 and DQB1 were typed in about 629-630 donors, DQA1 in about 500, DPA1 in some 610, and DPB1 in about 450. A few DR-DQ haplotypes were treated as single units for association and clustering because of strong linkage in the cohort. On average, 235,054 unique TCR beta nucleotide sequences were sequenced per donor among a few hundred genotyped donors of the cohort, with 15% to 20% of those sequences being non-productive. Study-wide findings and limitations: A later analysis found that TCR association rates varied across HLA loci, with DRB1 alleles showing the most associated TCRs and HLA-C alleles the fewest. The presence/absence analyses assumed that sequencing depth was roughly uniform across donors, and that assumption may not be true. The classifier was reported to diagnose cytomegalovirus status with high specificity and sensitivity in both the original and validation cohorts. Because some donors lacked HLA typing at each locus, the association tests relied only on the typed subset. Compared with equally common non-associated chains, HLA-associated TCR beta chains in a later analysis were more clonally expanded and had lower generation probabilities. When HLA alleles, especially DR and DQ, strongly co-occurred, attributing TCR associations to individual alleles was difficult. Three of the identified cytomegalovirus-associated TCR beta chains were confirmed in vitro to be specific for cytomegalovirus antigens. In a later analysis, 16,951 TCR beta sequences were associated with specific HLA alleles at a false discovery rate of 0.05. Correlated functional status among segregating V segments might reflect linkage disequilibrium, but an unknown experimental factor could not be ruled out. In a later genetic analysis, a missense DCLRE1C variant was associated with V-gene and J-gene trimming of TCR beta chains, and the association was replicated in an independent cohort. Because the 87-base-pair reads could not distinguish some IMGT-functional V segments, including TRBV6-2 and TRBV6-3, those segments were excluded. The study listed approximately 150 TCR beta chains as associated with cytomegalovirus. A cluster of highly shared sequence variants was judged likely to be a technical artifact of the sequencing pipeline. Because counts were too low, more than 15 rarely observed V segments, including chromosome 9 orphons, were left out of the earlier analysis of over 550 of the donors. Across donors, most TCR sequences were observed very rarely, whereas some public TCRs were present in many individuals. A further reported finding was that TCR beta sequences accurately predicted the HLA-A and HLA-B alleles for most subjects in the first cohort. CMV serostatus was the only immune exposure information available for the cohort. A later genetic analysis reported fewer N-insertions in productive TCRs among donors in an Asian-associated ancestry cluster than the roughly 720-donor mean. According to a later analysis, parvovirus B19, influenza, CMV and Epstein-Barr virus appeared linked to several top co-occurrence clusters. In an earlier analysis of under 600 of the donors, most TCR beta V segments were observed in productive rearrangements about 87% or about 30% of the time, broadly matching IMGT annotations. In a later analysis, most CMV-associated TCR beta chains were found to appear HLA-restricted, with HLA associations seemingly driven largely by CMV exposure. It was suggested by the authors that the approach could potentially be generalized to other disease states and immunological phenotypes. This cohort had only TCR beta chains sequenced, and the lack of alpha or paired-chain data limited which features could be detected.

About this clone itself: The antigen it binds to is not known.

Preparation of the library involved the immunoSEQ multiplex PCR assay. For the multiplex PCR, a mixture combining 60 forward primers for TCR Vbeta segments and 13 reverse primers for TCR Jbeta segments was used. The CDR3 region of rearranged TCR beta genes was amplified from genomic DNA with a multiplex PCR assay. The Illumina HiSeq System was used to sequence the amplified TCR beta libraries as 87-base-pair reads. In the source study's methods: Across the 670 or so repertoires, a later analysis counted 80 million or so unique TCR beta chains, some 11 million of which were shared by at least two donors. To remove PCR and sequencing errors, raw reads were error-corrected and collapsed into unique sequences using a nearest-neighbor algorithm that merged closely related sequences. V, D and J gene segments were assigned by aligning CDR3 sequences to IMGT reference sequences. For a sequence to be retained, at least a six-nucleotide match to both a V gene segment and a J gene segment was required. A rearrangement was called productive if the CDR3 had no stop codons and remained in frame with V and J, and every other rearrangement was called non-productive. CDR3 was defined by IMGT convention, running from the second conserved V-encoded cysteine to the conserved J-encoded phenylalanine. Sequences without an unambiguous match to a single V gene segment were excluded from the earlier analysis of about 600 of the donors. In an earlier analysis of around 590 of the donors, a V segment was called functional when productive rearrangements were above 56.7%, and segregating when the standard deviation between donors exceeded 5%. To diagnose cytomegalovirus status from the catalog of TCR beta chain sequences, a statistical classification framework was built. A later analysis assigned V and J genes by comparing TCR nucleotide sequences with IMGT/GENE-DB human TR gene sequences. In a later analysis, CDR3 sequences and most-parsimonious VDJ recombination scenarios were assigned using the TCRdist pipeline. In a later analysis, each TCR beta chain was defined by its CDR3 amino acid sequence together with its V-gene family, and reads without a unique V-gene family were excluded. To address suspected cross-contamination and a sequencing artifact, a later analysis removed a few hundred highly shared, low-generation-probability nucleotide sequences. In a later analysis, a clonal expansion index for each public chain was calculated from normalized within-repertoire ranks of inferred template counts. A later analysis computed generation probabilities with a VDJ recombination model fitted to out-of-frame rearrangements, and checked the results against IGoR. A later analysis scored TCR-TCR, TCR-HLA and TCR-CMV co-occurrence with hypergeometric tests, applying a repertoire-size bias correction to TCR pairs. A later analysis estimated false discovery rates by permuting HLA or CMV assignments 20 times. In a later analysis, co-occurring TCRs were grouped using DBSCAN, with TCRdist sequence similarity added in when clustering inside HLA-allele-positive subsets. Repertoires with fewer than 30,000 or more than 120,000 public chains were left out of co-occurrence clustering, as were a few repertoires with anomalous nucleotide sharing. TCRdb obtained this table from immuneACCESS and retained in-frame rearrangements with V and J assigned. These tables miss some clones; where compared with another copy, unresolved V genes account for less than half of the shortfall, and the remainder is unexplained. Clonal size and the V and J genes are those of that table, whereas D and trimming came from the DNA. This sample's table contains roughly 80,000 clones. In total, the top ten clones hold around 15% of the sample.

Between the V and J ends, shortened by 7 bases and 2 bases respectively, the junction contains 11 bases. The CDR3 numbers 13 residues from cysteine through phenylalanine. Here the CDR3 DNA is all that survives: 39 bases in frame from base 1. For CDR1 and CDR2, the germline V gene (reference sequence) lists MNHNY and SVGAGI. In total, approximately 690 healthy bone marrow donors made up the cohort. All cohort members were sampled while nominally healthy, although unrecorded immune exposures were likely present. The donor tested CMV seropositive, placing the donor among the 290 or so seropositive members of the cohort. A peripheral blood sample was collected from each donor, and TCR beta sequencing was performed on peripheral blood mononuclear cells. Genomic DNA extraction from the blood cell samples was performed with the Qiagen DNeasy Blood Extraction Kit.

The chain is assembled from TRBV6-6 and TRBJ2-5, with TRBD2 as a weak D call on 6 bases. The receptor was isolated from a man aged 50-59 years in good health and CMV-seropositive. The sequenced sample consisted of PBMCs. The CDR3 has the sequence CASISRGQETQYF. Here is the DNA: TGTGCCAGCATCTCCCGGGGGCAAGAGACCCAGTACTTC.